This TCR beta chain was captured in a study of T-cell memory formation after mild COVID-19. Overall study findings and caveats: Several responding clones turned up in pre-infection memory, indicating that cross-reactive memory may have taken part. Mainly CM and EM harbored the contracting CD4+ clones; mainly EMRA harbored the CD8+ ones.

MiXCR, run by TCRdb on the 5' RACE reads, gives a single entry per CDR3 protein. The sample holds around 130,000 distinct CDR3 sequences; around 6.3% are singletons and the top ten take approximately 2.1%. V dropped 6 bases and J dropped 4 bases, with 15 bases sitting between them. The CDR3 covers 14 residues. Per germline, CDR1 MNHEY and CDR2 SVGAGI. This clonotype was observed at least ten times. Its antigen is currently unknown. The V and J genes are TRBV6-5 and TRBJ1-2; D not resolved. The sequencing sample was made of PBMCs or a T cell subset sorted from them (not recorded which). This receptor was obtained from an adult woman who had mild COVID-19 (a few samples of this study predate the infection). Cell type and time point are not known. The CDR3 sequence is CASSPVGFFYGYTF. The CDR3 DNA reads TGTGCCAGCAGCCCCGTAGGGTTTTTCTATGGCTACACCTTC.